A single TCR beta chain is shown here with its context. Its antigen specificity is not known. Base qualities were left out, and no much larger clone turns up one base away. CDR1 MNHEY and CDR2 SVGAGI were looked up in the germline V gene. The CDR3 spans 15 residues, from the cysteine through the phenylalanine. Only the CDR3 DNA is retained, 45 bases long and in frame from the first base. V and J are truncated by 6 bases and 8 bases respectively, leaving an intervening sequence of 19 bases. This entry comes from a study of blood T cell repertoires in COVID-19 (dated by TCRdb to the early 2020s). A note on the overall study: Samples from collaborators originated in the United States, Italy and Spain and spanned both the acute and convalescent phases of COVID-19. A de-identified subject ID, COVID-19 status, age in years and sex were almost always included in the sample metadata. HLA class I and class II types, where available, came from metadata supplied by the sample provider rather than from assay-based typing. Subjects who had been exposed to COVID-19, were actively infected with it, or had recovered from it provided the deeply sampled blood TCRbeta repertoires that made up the dataset. Samples came from the ongoing ImmuneRACE study (first 160 participants) plus 1,254 subjects from 6 global collaborators. The material from the prospective study consisted of cDNA or gDNA derived from T cells, B-cell-depleted T cells, or PBMCs. The repertoires were released in a freely available public database meant as a resource for research on the immune response to SARS-CoV-2.

Points the paper makes about the study in general: The amount of clinical and demographic metadata varied by source and participant and was provided uncurated.

TCRbeta CDR3 regions were amplified from genomic DNA using the immunoSEQ Assay, a bias-controlled multiplex PCR. The paper's processing steps were these. The number of nucleated cells in each sample was estimated by amplification of reference gene primers within the assay. To quantify the absolute abundance of each unique TCRbeta CDR3 rearrangement, sequence reads were collapsed and filtered. For each sample, productive Simpson clonality was calculated as the square root of Simpson's diversity index across productive rearrangements. TCRdb limited this immuneACCESS table to in-frame rearrangements with V and J called. A share of clones is missing; checked studies link under half to unresolved V genes, and the rest is unexplained. V and J calls plus clone size are reproduced from that table; the DNA served to infer D and trimming. Within this sample are about 220,000 clones, with 82% of them counted one time only. The ten biggest clones cover 3% to 4.5% of the sample.

The collaborating institutions used their own protocols to collect whole blood in K2EDTA tubes. For TCRbeta analysis, collaborators shipped samples in one of three forms: frozen whole blood, isolated PBMCs, or DNA extracted from either of those sample types. The sequence derives from an elderly woman with acute or convalescent COVID-19. This receptor chain uses TRBV6-5 and TRBJ1-4; TRBD1 could be the D gene, as 5 bases match. Sequencing was done on a sample of peripheral blood. The CDR3: CASSSFRVGQEKLFF. The sequenced DNA is TGTGCCAGCAGCTCCTTCAGGGTCGGGCAAGAAAAACTGTTTTTT.